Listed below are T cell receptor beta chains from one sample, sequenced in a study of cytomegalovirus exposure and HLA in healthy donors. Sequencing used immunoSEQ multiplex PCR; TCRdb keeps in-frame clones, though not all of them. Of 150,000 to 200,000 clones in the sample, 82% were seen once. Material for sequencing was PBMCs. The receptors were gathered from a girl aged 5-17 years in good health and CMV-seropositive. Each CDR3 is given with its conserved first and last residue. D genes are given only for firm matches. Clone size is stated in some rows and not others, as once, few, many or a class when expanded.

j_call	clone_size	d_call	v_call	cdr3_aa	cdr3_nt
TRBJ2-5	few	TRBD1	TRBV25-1	CASSELVRGLSETQYF	TGTGCCAGCAGTGAATTAGTCAGGGGGCTGTCGGAGACCCAGTACTTC
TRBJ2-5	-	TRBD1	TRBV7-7	CASSPDRGWTQYF	TGTGCTAGCAGCCCCGACAGGGGATGGACCCAGTACTTC
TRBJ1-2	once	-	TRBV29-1	CSVDPRGYVTF	TGCAGCGTTGATCCGCGAGGTTACGTCACCTTC
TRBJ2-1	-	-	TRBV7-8	CASSDRPQGVGNEQFF	TGTGCCAGCAGCGACAGACCACAGGGAGTGGGGAATGAGCAGTTCTTC
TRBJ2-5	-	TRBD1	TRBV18	CASSPPWTGRIQETQYF	TGTGCCAGCTCACCACCGTGGACAGGGCGAATCCAAGAGACCCAGTACTTC
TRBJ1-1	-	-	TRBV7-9	CALAAGGANTEAFF	TGTGCCCTCGCAGCGGGGGGCGCTAACACTGAAGCTTTCTTT
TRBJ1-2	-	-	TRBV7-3	CASSLTGQGYGYTF	TGTGCCAGCAGCTTAACAGGGCAGGGCTATGGCTACACCTTC
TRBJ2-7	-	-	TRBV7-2	CASSLGREYEQYF	TGTGCCAGCAGCTTAGGTCGGGAGTACGAGCAGTACTTC
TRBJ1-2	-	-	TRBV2	CASSDLELDYGYTF	TGTGCCAGCAGCGACCTGGAGCTGGACTATGGCTACACCTTC
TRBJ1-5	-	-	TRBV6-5	CASRGPRGQPQHF	TGTGCCAGCAGAGGACCTAGGGGGCAGCCCCAGCATTTT
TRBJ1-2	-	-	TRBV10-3	CAISESGGGGYTF	TGTGCCATCAGTGAGTCCGGTGGGGGCGGCTACACCTTC
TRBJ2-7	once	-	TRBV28	CASSSPYEQYF	TGTGCCAGCAGTTCTCCCTACGAGCAGTACTTC
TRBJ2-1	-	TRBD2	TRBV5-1	CASSSWTSGGNEQFF	TGCGCCAGCAGCTCCTGGACTAGCGGGGGCAATGAGCAGTTCTTC
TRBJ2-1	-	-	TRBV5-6	CASSFASATRNEQFF	TGTGCCAGCAGCTTTGCTAGCGCGACGAGAAATGAGCAGTTCTTC
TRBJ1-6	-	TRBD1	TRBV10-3	CAISEEGARSPLHF	TGTGCCATCAGTGAAGAGGGGGCACGATCACCCCTCCACTTT
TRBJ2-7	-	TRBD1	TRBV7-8	CASSLGIDRGRDYEQYF	TGTGCCAGCAGCTTAGGCATCGACAGGGGTAGGGATTACGAGCAGTACTTC
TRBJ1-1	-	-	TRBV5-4	CASSLFLSLNTEAFF	TGTGCCAGCAGCTTGTTTCTAAGTTTGAACACTGAAGCTTTCTTT
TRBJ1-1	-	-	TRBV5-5	CASSSQGGNTEAFF	TGTGCCAGCAGCTCTCAGGGCGGGAACACTGAAGCTTTCTTT
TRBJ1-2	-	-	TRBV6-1	CASSAIQGDGYTF	TGTGCCAGCAGCGCAATACAGGGTGATGGCTACACCTTC
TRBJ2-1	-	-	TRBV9	CASSSRTGNEQFF	TGTGCCAGCAGCTCCCGGACTGGCAATGAGCAGTTCTTC
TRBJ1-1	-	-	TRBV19	CASSISGGNTEAFF	TGTGCCAGTAGTATAAGCGGGGGTAACACTGAAGCTTTCTTT
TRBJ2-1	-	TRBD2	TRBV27	CASTSTLAGHTDEQFF	TGTGCCAGCACCAGTACCCTAGCGGGGCACACGGATGAGCAGTTCTTC
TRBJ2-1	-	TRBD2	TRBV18	CASSPLSSGEGSEQFF	TGTGCCAGCTCACCATTATCGAGCGGGGAAGGTAGTGAGCAGTTCTTC
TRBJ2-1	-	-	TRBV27	CASSKTRQNSYNEQFF	TGTGCCAGCAGCAAGACTCGACAGAACTCCTACAATGAGCAGTTCTTC
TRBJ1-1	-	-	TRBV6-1	CASSPEGDTEAFF	TGTGCCAGCAGCCCTGAGGGAGACACTGAAGCTTTCTTT
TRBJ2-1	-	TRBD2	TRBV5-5	CASSLGPTSGYNEQFF	TGTGCCAGCAGCTTGGGGCCGACTAGCGGCTACAATGAGCAGTTCTTC
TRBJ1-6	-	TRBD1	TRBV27	CASRQGASYNSPLHF	TGTGCCAGCAGACAGGGGGCCTCCTATAATTCACCCCTCCACTTT